The 23 T cell receptor beta chains presented below share a single source sample, sequenced in a study of blood T cell repertoires in COVID-19. Profiled with immunoSEQ multiplex PCR; TCRdb holds only in-frame clones, not every one. Found here are nearly 200,000 clones, roughly nine tenths of them singletons; the top ten hold 0.78%. The sample consisted of peripheral blood. The receptors come from a woman in her seventies with acute or convalescent COVID-19.

This clone was found a few times. The CDR3 bases are TGTGCCAGCACCGGAAACAGCTACGAGCAGTACTTC. Its protein product is CASTGNSYEQYF. This chain joins TRBV6-5 and TRBJ2-7, with unresolved D. Per the germline V gene, CDR1 is MNHEY and CDR2 is SVGAGI. V was cut by 7 bases and J by 3 bases, with 10 bases left in between. The CDR3 sequence is 12 residues long.

V usage is TRBV9 and J usage is TRBJ1-4, with D maybe TRBD1 (6 bases). There are 15 residues in the CDR3. With 0 bases removed from V and 3 bases from J, the gap between germline ends came to 9 bases. Germline V lookup: CDR1 SGDLS, CDR2 YYNGEE. For the CDR3, the DNA is TGTGCCAGCAGCGTAGAGACAGGACCTAATGAAAAACTGTTTTTT. Amino acid sequence: CASSVETGPNEKLFF. The whole variable domain, filled in from reference TRBV9 and TRBJ1-4, reads DSGVTQTPKHLITATGQRVTLRCSPRSGDLSVYWYQQSLDQGLQFLIQYYNGEERAKGNILERFSAQQFPDLHSELNLSSLELGDSALYFCASSVETGPNEKLFFGSGTQLSVL.

The chain employs TRBV6-5 and TRBJ2-7; 10 bases match TRBD1. J was trimmed by 3 bases and V by 6 bases; bases with no gene match: 5. The germline V gene encodes CDR1 MNHEY and CDR2 SVGAGI. This CDR3 has 14 residues. The CDR3 loop is CASSLRTGGYEQYF. The CDR3 nucleotides read TGTGCCAGCAGCCTTCGGACAGGGGGCTACGAGCAGTACTTC.

The chain has TRBV2 and TRBJ2-1; 7 nucleotides agree with TRBD2. Germline assignment: CDR1 SNHLY and CDR2 FYNNEI. This CDR3 is built from 14 residues. V was clipped by 0 bases and J by 9 bases; unmatched bases: 5. CDR3 sequence: CASSEALGGVEQFF. The CDR3 bases are TGTGCCAGCAGTGAAGCGCTTGGGGGGGTTGAGCAGTTCTTC.

The chain employs TRBV12-5 and TRBJ2-3; 7 positions match TRBD1. After removal of 5 bases from V and 0 bases from J, the junction contained 5 bases not matched to a gene. The germline V gene has CDR1 LGHNT and CDR2 FRNRAP. There are 15 residues in the CDR3. The CDR3 nucleotides are TGTGCTAGTGGTCCGGGACAGATGAGCACAGATACGCAGTATTTT. Its protein is CASGPGQMSTDTQYF. The full variable domain, in which reference TRBV12-5 and TRBJ2-3 provide the parts outside the CDR3, is DARVTQTPRHKVTEMGQEVTMRCQPILGHNTVFWYRQTMMQGLELLAYFRNRAPLDDSGMPKDRFSAEMPDATLATLKIQPSEPRDSAVYFCASGPGQMSTDTQYFGPGTRLTVL.

V and J are TRBV18 and TRBJ2-5, with a weak D call TRBD2 (6 bases). Trimming shortened V by 1 base and J by 3 bases, and 9 bases separated the two germline ends. CDR1 is KGHSH, CDR2 LQKENI, per germline. The CDR3 loop spans 14 amino acids. DNA for the CDR3: TGTGCCAGCTCACCACAGATAGCGGAAGAGACCCAGTACTTC. Protein product: CASSPQIAEETQYF.

This clone appeared once. V is TRBV5-5 and J is TRBJ2-7; the D gene is possibly TRBD2 (7 bases). The length of the CDR3 is 16 residues. CDR1 and CDR2 from the germline V gene are SGHKS and YYEKEE (reference sequence). V was pared by 6 bases and J by 4 bases, with 23 bases between. Here the CDR3 reads CASNHLPMGGAYEQYF. CDR3 in DNA: TGTGCCAGCAACCATCTACCCATGGGGGGGGCTTACGAGCAGTACTTC.

The chain couples TRBV5-1 to TRBJ2-2; perhaps TRBD2 as D (6 bases). Between the trimmed V and J ends, which lost 4 bases and 0 bases, there was a span of 10 bases. CDR1 is SGHRS and CDR2 is YFSETQ in the germline V gene. The CDR3 runs 15 residues. CDR3 region: CASSEVAANTGELFF. As DNA, the CDR3 is TGCGCCAGCAGCGAGGTAGCGGCGAACACCGGGGAGCTGTTTTTT.

This chain uses TRBV4-1 with TRBJ2-1, with 8 bases matching TRBD2. CDR1 and CDR2 (germline): MGHRA, YSYEKL. Trimming at V came to 6 bases and at J to 8 bases, leaving 9 bases not matched to a gene. This CDR3 has 14 residues. This CDR3 is CASSRGGLGDEQFF. CDR3 bases: TGCGCCAGCAGTCGGGGGGGCCTAGGCGATGAGCAGTTCTTC.

V usage is TRBV5-1 and J usage is TRBJ1-5, with D perhaps TRBD1 (6 bases). Trimming stripped 2 bases from V and 0 bases from J, with 12 bases between. There are 16 residues in the CDR3. Germline loops: CDR1 SGHRS, CDR2 YFSETQ. The CDR3 region is CASSFRQVYSNQPQHF. DNA of the CDR3: TGCGCCAGCAGCTTTAGACAGGTCTATAGCAATCAGCCCCAGCATTTT.

This chain links TRBV11-3 with TRBJ2-1; D is possibly TRBD2 (5 bases). The germline gives CDR1 SGHNT, CDR2 YENEEA. V was trimmed by 5 bases and J by 3 bases, leaving 20 bases between them. This CDR3 region has 17 residues. The CDR3 loop is CASSPFQGLAVYNEQFF. The DNA of the CDR3 is TGTGCCAGCAGCCCTTTCCAAGGCCTAGCAGTCTACAATGAGCAGTTCTTC.

V usage is TRBV11-3 and J usage is TRBJ2-1; 9 nucleotides match TRBD2. Germline V gene sequence: CDR1 SGHNT, CDR2 YENEEA. V lost 1 base to trimming and J lost 10 bases; unmatched junction nucleotides: 11. CDR3 length equals 16 residues. CDR3 residues: CASSLVPGTAGGEQFF. The CDR3, as DNA: TGTGCCAGCAGCTTAGTACCGGGTACAGCGGGAGGCGAGCAGTTCTTC.

V gene TRBV4-3 combines with J gene TRBJ2-1; 8 bases align to TRBD2. Trimming at V came to 0 bases and at J to 8 bases, leaving 9 bases not matched to a gene. The CDR3 totals 16 residues. The germline CDR1 and CDR2 sequences are LGHNA and YSLEER. The CDR3 nucleotides read TGCGCCAGCAGCCAAGATTACGGGAGGGCCCAGTATGAGCAGTTCTTC. Amino acids: CASSQDYGRAQYEQFF.

CDR3 bases: TGTGCCAGCAGCTGGCTAGCGGGAGAGGGTGAGCAGTTCTTC. It specifies CASSWLAGEGEQFF. The chain joins TRBV11-3 to TRBJ2-1; 10 nucleotides line up with TRBD2. The CDR3 loop spans 14 amino acids. Per the germline V gene, CDR1 is SGHNT and CDR2 is YENEEA. Trimming took 4 bases from V and 9 from J; bases not matched to a gene: 6.

Details on this clone: Different DNA sequences within this sample yield the same CDR3. This rearrangement joins TRBV5-1 to TRBJ1-2; 12 nucleotides line up with TRBD1. The germline V gene encodes CDR1 SGHRS and CDR2 YFSETQ. V trimming: 0 bases; J trimming: 7 bases; junction bases outside the gene matches: 4. This CDR3 is built from 15 residues. The DNA for the CDR3 is TGCGCCAGCAGCTTGGAGGGACAGGGGGCCGGTGGCTACACCTTC. The encoded protein is CASSLEGQGAGGYTF.

This chain links TRBV2 with TRBJ2-5, with TRBD1 identical over 7 bases. From germline, CDR1 is SNHLY and CDR2 FYNNEI. This CDR3 has 16 residues. The V segment lost 6 bases and the J segment 3 bases; nucleotides outside the gene matches: 13. As DNA, the CDR3 is TGTGCCAGCAGAGCCCCGCCGGGACAGTTAAAAGAGACCCAGTACTTC. Protein sequence: CASRAPPGQLKETQYF.

This chain links TRBV28 with TRBJ2-7; D remains unclear. Germline V gene data show CDR1 as MDHEN and CDR2 as SYDVKM. The ends were cut back, 2 bases at V and 9 bases at J, with 11 bases in the middle. The CDR3 has 12 amino acids. Here the CDR3 reads CASSLITTGQYF. The CDR3, as DNA: TGTGCCAGCAGTTTAATAACCACGGGGCAGTACTTC.

The chain couples TRBV5-4 to TRBJ2-3, with D possibly TRBD2 on 5 matching bases. CDR1 is SGHNT and CDR2 is YYREEE in the germline V gene (reference sequence). The CDR3 is 14 residues long. Trimming took 4 bases from V and 2 from J, leaving 11 bases between them. CDR3 DNA: TGTGCCAGCAGCCCGCCCGGGGTCACAGATACGCAGTATTTT. Translating gives CASSPPGVTDTQYF.

V usage is TRBV27 and J usage is TRBJ1-4; D unresolved. The CDR3 totals 13 residues. Germline assignment: CDR1 MNHEY and CDR2 SMNVEV (reference sequence). The V and J ends lost 6 bases and 8 bases respectively, with 13 bases between them. The CDR3: CASRRDGGEKLFF. In DNA, the CDR3 is TGTGCCAGCAGGCGAGACGGAGGGGAAAAACTGTTTTTT.

This chain links TRBV2 with TRBJ1-1; perhaps TRBD1 as D (6 bases). This CDR3 region has 16 residues. The germline gives CDR1 SNHLY, CDR2 FYNNEI. V was cut by 6 bases and J by 1 base, with 18 bases left in between. The CDR3 region has the DNA TGTGCCAGCAGGCCGCCTTCGGGGGGGCGGAACACTGAAGCTTTCTTT. Residues: CASRPPSGGRNTEAFF. Full variable domain (remainder filled in from reference TRBV2 and TRBJ1-1): EPEVTQTPSHQVTQMGQEVILRCVPISNHLYFYWYRQILGQKVEFLVSFYNNEISEKSEIFDDQFSVERPDGSNFTLKIRSTKLEDSAMYFCASRPPSGGRNTEAFFGQGTRLTVV.

V gene TRBV3-1 (or the pseudogene TRBV3-2) combines with J gene TRBJ2-7; TRBD1 agrees at 11 bases. CDR3 length equals 15 residues. The V gene's germline CDR1 is LGHDT and CDR2 YNNKEL (reference sequence). After removal of 5 bases from V and 1 base from J, the junction contained 4 bases not matched to a gene. The CDR3 DNA reads as TGTGCCAGCAGCAACCGGGACAGGGGGTCCTACGAGCAGTACTTC. Protein sequence: CASSNRDRGSYEQYF.

The chain joins TRBV10-3 to TRBJ1-1; TRBD1 aligns across 8 bases. Germline trimming cut 4 bases from V and 6 bases from J; bases unmatched to any gene: 7. Germline-derived CDR1 and CDR2 are ENHRY and SYGVKD. There are 14 residues in the CDR3. CDR3 bases: TGTGCCATCAGTGCCCCAGGGGGCCAACCTGAAGCTTTCTTT. This gives the protein CAISAPGGQPEAFF.

The chain employs TRBV4-2 and TRBJ1-1, with 10 bases aligning to TRBD1. CDR1 and CDR2 (germline): LGHNA, YNFKEQ. V lost 5 bases to trimming and J lost 3 bases; unmatched junction nucleotides: 9. The CDR3 contains 16 residues. The CDR3 DNA follows: TGTGCCAGCAGCGTCCGGGACAGGGGCGGGGACACTGAAGCTTTCTTT. Encoded protein: CASSVRDRGGDTEAFF.